The next 4 T cell receptor beta chains were all read from a single sample in a study of control samples from healthy donors and cancer patients. Using immunoSEQ multiplex PCR, the repertoire was profiled, and TCRdb retains in-frame clones only, with some absent. This table holds around 180,000 clones, around 94% found once. Specimen: blood. The receptors were gathered from a young woman in good health.

The chain joins TRBV9 to TRBJ1-1; maybe TRBD1 (5 bases). The CDR3 has 15 residues. Trimming stripped 3 bases from V and 1 base from J, with 13 bases between. Germline assignment: CDR1 SGDLS and CDR2 YYNGEE. The CDR3 loop reads CASSESGTENTEAFF. Written as DNA, the CDR3 is TGTGCCAGCAGCGAATCCGGGACGGAGAACACTGAAGCTTTCTTT.

This chain links TRBV7-8 with TRBJ1-5, with D hard to call. The CDR3 runs 15 residues. Germline loops: CDR1 SGHVS, CDR2 FQNEAQ. Trimming took 1 base from V and 0 from J, leaving 7 bases between them. The CDR3 is CASSLGVNSNQPQHF. The CDR3 coding sequence is TGTGCCAGCAGCTTAGGAGTGAATAGCAATCAGCCCCAGCATTTT.

This clone was seen a single time. The chain has TRBV6-2 or TRBV6-3 and TRBJ1-5, with a possible D match to TRBD1 (6 bases). Germline CDR1 MNHEY, CDR2 SVGEGT. There are 15 residues in the CDR3. V lost 4 bases and J lost 2, with 12 bases in between. In nucleotides, the CDR3 is TGTGCCAGCAGTTTCGGGGGGGCTGGCAATCAGCCCCAGCATTTT. This codes for CASSFGGAGNQPQHF.

The rearrangement links TRBV5-4 to TRBJ1-1; D gene ambiguous. The CDR3 has 13 amino acids. The V gene's germline CDR1 is SGHNT and CDR2 YYREEE (reference sequence). Deletions cut 5 bases from V and 1 base from J, with 9 bases between. The CDR3 protein is CASSGEGNTEAFF. The CDR3 DNA follows: TGTGCCAGCAGTGGGGAAGGGAACACTGAAGCTTTCTTT.